These 14 T cell receptor beta chains came from one sample sequenced in a study of shared clonotypes between healthy human individuals. Produced via immunoSEQ multiplex PCR; TCRdb's table is partial and in-frame only. Among roughly 770,000 clones listed, around 96% were seen once. Naive CD8 populations comprised CD45RO-negative cells positively selected for CCR7, excluding terminally differentiated effector memory CD45RA+ cells. The sequenced material came from naive CD8+ T cells sorted from blood. Receptors originate from a man aged 30 to 45 in good health.

This chain joins TRBV4-1 and TRBJ2-7; no reliable D call. Trimming removed 0 bases at V and 2 bases at J, with 5 bases between. Germline lookup yields CDR1 MGHRA and CDR2 YSYEKL. This CDR3 contains 13 residues. The DNA of the CDR3 is TGCGCCAGCAGCCAAGATGCCCCCTACGAGCAGTACTTC. Protein: CASSQDAPYEQYF.

The chain combines TRBV5-5 with TRBJ2-1; D unclear. Germline-derived CDR1 and CDR2 are SGHKS and YYEKEE (reference sequence). V lost 1 base, J lost 9 bases, and 8 bases lay in between. The CDR3 covers 12 residues. The CDR3 loop reads CASSLWSSEQFF. CDR3 coding DNA: TGTGCCAGCAGCTTGTGGTCCTCTGAGCAGTTCTTC.

This clone occurred once. Additional DNA sequences in this sample encode the identical CDR3. J is TRBJ2-7 and V is TRBV27; 8 nucleotides align to TRBD1. This CDR3 has 14 residues. J was trimmed by 7 bases and V by 5 bases; bases with no gene match: 10. Germline V CDR1 and CDR2: MNHEY, SMNVEV (reference sequence). CDR3 coding DNA: TGTGCCAGCAGTCTGGGGACAGGAGGGGGGGAGCAGTACTTC. As protein: CASSLGTGGGEQYF.

The genes are TRBV6-5 and TRBJ2-1; 11 bases are a match to TRBD2. CDR1 is MNHEY and CDR2 is SVGAGI in the germline V gene. CDR3 length equals 15 residues. V lost 10 bases and J lost 1; bases outside the gene matches: 6. CDR3 sequence: CATIVAGGSYNEQFF. The CDR3 DNA is TGTGCCACGATCGTAGCGGGAGGGTCCTACAATGAGCAGTTCTTC.

CDR3 in DNA: TGTGCCAGCAGCTTGGTTGGACTAGACTACAATGAGCAGTTCTTC. Translated, it gives CASSLVGLDYNEQFF. The genes are TRBV5-6 and TRBJ2-1; 7 positions agree with TRBD2. The CDR3 has 15 residues. CDR1 and CDR2 from the germline V gene are SGHDT and YYEEEE. The junction had 3 bases not matched to a gene; V was cut back by 0 bases and J by 3 bases. The full variable domain, in which reference TRBV5-6 and TRBJ2-1 provide the parts outside the CDR3, is DAGVTQSPTHLIKTRGQQVTLRCSPKSGHDTVSWYQQALGQGPQFIFQYYEEEERQRGNFPDRFSGHQFPNYSSELNVNALLLGDSALYLCASSLVGLDYNEQFFGPGTRLTVL.

As for this clone: The sample holds other DNA sequences that translate to the same CDR3. The rearrangement links TRBV9 to TRBJ2-1; D assignment may be TRBD1 or TRBD2 (5 bases each). Germline values: CDR1 SGDLS, CDR2 YYNGEE. Trimming took off 5 bases at V and 7 bases at J, with 7 bases between the two ends. The CDR3 runs 11 residues. CDR3 bases: TGTGCCAGCAGGAGGGGTAATGAGCAGTTCTTC. This translates into CASRRGNEQFF.

V usage is TRBV7-9 and J usage is TRBJ2-3, with TRBD2 matching over 14 bases. Trimming took 5 bases from V and 4 from J; bases not matched to a gene: 5. Germline V gene lookup returns CDR1 SEHNR and CDR2 FQNEAQ (reference sequence). CDR3 length: 16 residues. The CDR3 DNA reads TGTGCCAGCAGCGCTGGGACTAGCGGGAGCCCAGATACGCAGTATTTT. Its protein is CASSAGTSGSPDTQYF.

The chain joins TRBV7-9 to TRBJ2-3; D might be TRBD1 (7 bases). V dropped 2 bases and J dropped 3 bases, with 18 bases sitting between them. Germline CDR1 reads SEHNR; CDR2 reads FQNEAQ (reference sequence). The CDR3 is 17 amino acids. CDR3 amino acids: CASSLSSGGRVTDTQYF. CDR3 nucleotides: TGTGCCAGCAGCTTAAGTTCAGGGGGGCGGGTTACAGATACGCAGTATTTT. Combining the CDR3 with reference TRBV7-9 and TRBJ2-3 gives the whole variable domain DTGVSQNPRHKITKRGQNVTFRCDPISEHNRLYWYRQTLGQGPEFLTYFQNEAQLEKSRLLSDRFSAERPKGSFSTLEIQRTEQGDSAMYLCASSLSSGGRVTDTQYFGPGTRLTVL.

The chain carries TRBV29-1 and TRBJ2-7, with a tentative D call TRBD1 (6 bases). This CDR3 comprises 14 residues. With 3 bases removed from V and 1 base from J, the gap between germline ends came to 13 bases. Per the germline V gene, CDR1 is SQVTM and CDR2 is ANQGSEA. The CDR3 spells CSVEAGATSYEQYF. In DNA form, the CDR3 reads TGCAGCGTTGAGGCAGGGGCGACTTCCTACGAGCAGTACTTC.

Only one count was recorded for this clone. The chain links TRBV5-5 to TRBJ1-5; D not certain. The CDR3 length is 18 residues. Looked up from germline, CDR1 is SGHKS and CDR2 is YYEKEE (reference sequence). V lost 0 bases to trimming and J lost 1 base, with 17 bases between them. In DNA form, the CDR3 reads TGTGCCAGCAGCTTGGGAGGGAGGTCTTTGGGGAGCAATCAGCCCCAGCATTTT. Protein sequence: CASSLGGRSLGSNQPQHF.

The gene calls are TRBV11-2 and TRBJ1-1, with D maybe TRBD1 (5 bases). Deletions cut 11 bases from V and 3 bases from J, with 13 bases between. CDR1 is SGHAT, CDR2 FQNNGV, per germline. CDR3 length: 12 residues. CDR3 amino acids: CASRQWDTEAFF. The CDR3 DNA is TGTGCCTCCCGACAGTGGGACACTGAAGCTTTCTTT.

The chain combines TRBV6-1 with TRBJ1-1; a weak D match, TRBD1 (5 bases). CDR1 MNHNS and CDR2 SASEGT come from the germline V gene. Trimming shortened V by 6 bases and J by 8 bases, and 10 bases separated the two germline ends. The CDR3 spans 11 residues. As DNA, the CDR3 is TGTGCCAGCAGACACGACAGCGAAGCTTTCTTT. This translates into CASRHDSEAFF.

About this clone: Other DNA variants within this sample encode the same CDR3. This chain joins TRBV5-6 and TRBJ2-7; the D gene could be TRBD1 or TRBD2 (5 bases each). The CDR3 spans 14 residues. Germline V lookup: CDR1 SGHDT, CDR2 YYEEEE. V lost 2 bases and J lost 4, with 13 bases in between. The CDR3: CASSFGQGVYEQYF. As DNA, the CDR3 is TGTGCCAGCAGCTTTGGCCAGGGAGTTTACGAGCAGTACTTC.

This chain connects TRBV2 to TRBJ2-7, with D unclear. The germline V gene has CDR1 SNHLY and CDR2 FYNNEI. The V and J ends lost 2 bases and 7 bases respectively, with 12 bases between them. This CDR3 spans 13 amino acids. CDR3 residues: CASSERIRAEQYF. The CDR3 nucleotides are TGTGCCAGCAGTGAAAGGATTCGGGCGGAGCAGTACTTC.